Below are 6 T cell receptor beta chains sequenced from a single sample in a study of Ad26.COV2.S vaccination and SARS-CoV-2 variants (dated by TCRdb to the early 2020s). The treatment or condition label for this specimen denotes: 15 to 20 received Ad26.COV2.S at low or high dose, single or two shots; several received placebo; per-sample allocation not given. For vaccine and placebo recipients, repertoires were sequenced using samples collected on day 63 after the first injection. The library was generated by the immunoSEQ multiplex PCR assay. TCRdb stores this immuneACCESS table with in-frame sequences only. Part of the clones is absent; in the studies checked, under half of the shortfall reflects unresolved V genes, and no reason is known for the rest. In all, the sample holds about 450,000 clones, and approximately 92% of those were seen once. The leading ten clones occupy around 2.6% of the sample.

The specimen comprised peripheral blood, sampled in a trial of Ad26.COV2.S vaccine versus placebo. These TCRs come from a person between 18 and 60 years old who received the Ad26.COV2.S COVID-19 vaccine or a placebo.

This chain links TRBV6-5 with TRBJ1-2, with 8 bases lining up with TRBD1. The length of the CDR3 is 15 residues. Looked up from germline, CDR1 is MNHEY and CDR2 is SVGAGI. V shed 5 bases and J 8 bases; nucleotides not matched to a gene: 13. DNA of the CDR3: TGTGCCAGCAGTCGCAAACAGGGGAGACAGGGGGGCTACACCTTC. Its protein product is CASSRKQGRQGGYTF.

This chain joins TRBV4-2 and TRBJ1-4, with a possible D match to TRBD1 (6 bases). The CDR3 runs to 17 residues. Germline V CDR1 and CDR2: LGHNA, YNFKEQ. V lost 0 bases and J 4 bases, leaving 15 bases between the germline ends. The CDR3 region is CASSQEPRGGDNEKLFF. The CDR3 bases are TGTGCCAGCAGCCAAGAACCCAGGGGAGGGGATAATGAAAAACTGTTTTTT.

The gene calls are TRBV5-1 and TRBJ1-4, with D perhaps TRBD1 (5 bases). Germline loops: CDR1 SGHRS, CDR2 YFSETQ. This CDR3 has 16 amino acids. V dropped 3 bases and J dropped 0 bases, with 12 bases sitting between them. The CDR3 reads CASSWGIGATNEKLFF. CDR3 coding DNA: TGCGCCAGCAGCTGGGGGATCGGGGCAACTAATGAAAAACTGTTTTTT.

The chain links TRBV5-3 to TRBJ1-5, with D possibly TRBD1 on 5 matching bases. TRBV5-3 is an ORF, and what it does is uncertain. Trimming took 0 bases from V and 7 from J, leaving 8 bases between them. The length of the CDR3 is 13 residues. CDR3 DNA sequence: TGTGCCAGAAGCTTGGTCAGGGAGCAGCCCCAGCATTTT. It is translated as CARSLVREQPQHF.

This clone appeared once. The genes are TRBV11-1 and TRBJ1-1; D gene unclear. The CDR3 spans 14 residues. The V gene's germline CDR1 is SGHAT and CDR2 FQDESV (reference sequence). The germline V and J ends were trimmed by 5 bases and 1 base, with 11 bases remaining between them. CDR3 nucleotides: TGTGCCAGCAGCACCACTCCGGGGAACACTGAAGCTTTCTTT. This codes for CASSTTPGNTEAFF.

This chain uses TRBV28 with TRBJ2-2; perhaps D is TRBD1 or TRBD2 (5 bases each). The CDR3 runs 17 residues. CDR1 and CDR2 (germline): MDHEN, SYDVKM. Trimming took 6 bases from V and 3 from J, leaving 20 bases between them. The CDR3 coding sequence is TGTGCCAGCAGAAAATGGGACGGATCAAAGGACACCGGGGAGCTGTTTTTT. As protein: CASRKWDGSKDTGELFF.